Below, 22 T cell receptor beta chains from the same sample are listed, as sequenced in a study of T cell responses to AZD1222 COVID-19 vaccine. TCRdb's copy holds only in-frame clones and misses some; the assay was immunoSEQ multiplex PCR. The sample gives tens of thousands of clones, more than 75% of which show up once; roughly 10% is in the top ten. This specimen was peripheral blood, taken on day 0 of AZD1222 vaccination. The origin of the receptors is an adult in good health.

The rearrangement links TRBV5-5 to TRBJ1-4; D is unclear. This CDR3 has 13 residues. Trimming removed 0 bases from V and 4 bases from J, with 4 bases in between. Germline lookup yields CDR1 SGHKS and CDR2 YYEKEE (reference sequence). CDR3 nucleotides: TGTGCCAGCAGCTTGGCGGTTAATGAAAAACTGTTTTTT. Residues: CASSLAVNEKLFF.

V usage is TRBV28 and J usage is TRBJ1-2; unclear D gene. Between the trimmed V and J ends, which lost 7 bases and 4 bases, there was a span of 10 bases. The CDR3 has 12 amino acids. CDR1 is MDHEN and CDR2 is SYDVKM in the germline V gene. The CDR3, as DNA: TGTGCCAGCAAGGGTCCCATCTATGGCTACACCTTC. As protein: CASKGPIYGYTF.

Details on this clone: Other DNA sequences in the sample encode the same CDR3. The chain has TRBV19 and TRBJ1-5; a weak D match, TRBD1 (5 bases). The germline gives CDR1 LNHDA, CDR2 SQIVND (reference sequence). This CDR3 comprises 15 residues. V lost 7 bases and J lost 0, with 13 bases in between. The CDR3 sequence: CASIGPGGSNQPQHF. The CDR3 DNA follows: TGTGCCAGTATCGGGCCCGGGGGTAGCAATCAGCCCCAGCATTTT.

The J gene is TRBJ2-7, the V gene TRBV3-1 (or the pseudogene TRBV3-2); D is uncertain. Germline CDR1 LGHDT, CDR2 YNNKEL (reference sequence). This CDR3 comprises 15 residues. V was cut by 4 bases and J by 0 bases, with 13 bases left in between. The CDR3 region is CASSPGSISSYEQYF. The CDR3 DNA reads as TGTGCCAGCAGCCCCGGAAGTATAAGCTCCTACGAGCAGTACTTC.

This chain connects TRBV4-1 to TRBJ2-1, with D possibly matching TRBD2 (6 bases). The CDR3 runs 18 residues. The germline CDR1 and CDR2 sequences are MGHRA and YSYEKL. V shed 1 base and J shed 1 base, with 17 bases lying between them. The CDR3 loop is CASSQAFRFAGSYNEQFF. The CDR3 DNA reads TGCGCCAGCAGCCAAGCGTTCAGGTTTGCGGGGTCCTACAATGAGCAGTTCTTC.

The V call is TRBV25-1, the J call TRBJ1-5; D remains unclear. V was clipped by 4 bases and J by 2 bases, with 12 bases between them. Germline V gene sequence: CDR1 MGHDK, CDR2 SYGVNS. CDR3 length: 15 residues. CDR3 residues: CASSVPGYGNQPQHF. DNA of the CDR3: TGTGCCAGCAGTGTGCCCGGGTATGGCAATCAGCCCCAGCATTTT. Looking up the rest from reference TRBV25-1 and TRBJ1-5 gives the full variable domain: EADIYQTPRYLVIGTGKKITLECSQTMGHDKMYWYQQDPGMELHLIHYSYGVNSTEKGDLSSESTVSRIRTEHFPLTLESARPSHTSQYLCASSVPGYGNQPQHFGDGTRLSIL.

This chain joins TRBV6-5 and TRBJ1-2, with TRBD1 matching over 9 bases. There are 15 residues in the CDR3. V lost 2 bases and J lost 3; bases outside the gene matches: 4. CDR1 and CDR2 from the germline V gene are MNHEY and SVGAGI. The chain's CDR3 is CASSYHRDRDYGYTF. The CDR3, as DNA: TGTGCCAGCAGTTACCACCGGGACAGGGACTATGGCTACACCTTC.

This chain joins TRBV5-1 and TRBJ2-7; D remains ambiguous. The CDR3 runs to 13 residues. Between the trimmed V and J ends, which lost 2 bases and 0 bases, there was a span of 6 bases. Germline-derived CDR1 and CDR2 are SGHRS and YFSETQ. The CDR3 nucleotides are TGCGCCAGCAGCTTAGGGTACTCCTACGAGCAGTACTTC. It is translated as CASSLGYSYEQYF.

This chain connects TRBV28 to TRBJ2-1; TRBD2 agrees at 12 bases. The V segment lost 2 bases and the J segment 5 bases; nucleotides outside the gene matches: 1. Germline V CDR1 and CDR2: MDHEN, SYDVKM. This CDR3 has 15 residues. The CDR3 sequence: CASSLGLAGNNEQFF. For the CDR3, the DNA is TGTGCCAGCAGTTTAGGACTAGCGGGGAACAATGAGCAGTTCTTC.

The V and J genes are TRBV13 and TRBJ1-2; D is unresolved. This CDR3 region has 11 residues. Germline V lookup: CDR1 PRHDT, CDR2 FYEKMQ (reference sequence). The germline V and J ends were trimmed by 4 bases and 4 bases, with 4 bases remaining between them. This chain's CDR3 is CASSSSYGYTF. The CDR3 nucleotides read TGTGCCAGCAGCTCGTCCTATGGCTACACCTTC. The whole variable domain, filled in from reference TRBV13 and TRBJ1-2, reads AAGVIQSPRHLIKEKRETATLKCYPIPRHDTVYWYQQGPGQDPQFLISFYEKMQSDKGSIPDRFSAQQFSDYHSELNMSSLELGDSALYFCASSSSYGYTFGSGTRLTVV.

The gene calls are TRBV4-1 and TRBJ2-1, with TRBD2 matching 8 bases. Germline V gene lookup returns CDR1 MGHRA and CDR2 YSYEKL. V lost 2 bases to trimming and J lost 0 bases; unmatched junction nucleotides: 3. The CDR3 contains 16 residues. The CDR3 loop reads CASSQRSGGSYNEQFF. The CDR3 DNA reads TGCGCCAGCAGCCAACGAAGCGGGGGCTCCTACAATGAGCAGTTCTTC.

This chain connects TRBV18 to TRBJ2-7; D call uncertain. With 1 base removed from V and 0 bases from J, the gap between germline ends came to 4 bases. The germline gives CDR1 KGHSH, CDR2 LQKENI. The CDR3 totals 13 residues. CDR3 DNA: TGTGCCAGCTCACCACAGAGCTCCTACGAGCAGTACTTC. Amino acid sequence: CASSPQSSYEQYF.

The chain couples TRBV18 to TRBJ1-2; no clear D. CDR3 length: 12 amino acids. V gave up 2 bases and J gave up 3 bases, with 4 bases separating them. Germline V gene data show CDR1 as KGHSH and CDR2 as LQKENI. The CDR3 loop is CASSPFDYGYTF. In nucleotides, the CDR3 is TGTGCCAGCTCACCATTCGACTATGGCTACACCTTC. The complete variable domain, with remaining parts taken from reference TRBV18 and TRBJ1-2, reads NAGVMQNPRHLVRRRGQEARLRCSPMKGHSHVYWYRQLPEEGLKFMVYLQKENIIDESGMPKERFSAEFPKEGPSILRIQQVVRGDSAAYFCASSPFDYGYTFGSGTRLTVV.

The V and J genes are TRBV2 and TRBJ1-5; D may be TRBD1 (6 bases). Germline V gene lookup returns CDR1 SNHLY and CDR2 FYNNEI. CDR3 size: 15 residues. V lost 6 bases to trimming and J lost 7 bases, with 19 bases between them. The CDR3 region is CASSYIQGTGQPQHF. The CDR3 DNA follows: TGTGCCAGCAGCTATATACAGGGAACCGGCCAGCCCCAGCATTTT.

The chain couples TRBV30 to TRBJ2-7, with D possibly TRBD1 on 5 matching bases. V lost 0 bases and J 10 bases, leaving 10 bases between the germline ends. CDR3 length: 11 residues. CDR1 and CDR2 (germline): GTSNPN, SVGIG (reference sequence). The CDR3 nucleotides read TGTGCCTGGAGTGTACTTCAGGGACAGTACTTC. Protein sequence: CAWSVLQGQYF.

CDR3 in amino acids: CASSTTRVDRNYGYTF. The CDR3 DNA reads TGTGCCAGCAGCACAACCAGAGTGGACAGGAACTATGGCTACACCTTC. The genes are TRBV7-8 and TRBJ1-2; 7 bases align to TRBD1. CDR1 and CDR2 from the germline V gene are SGHVS and FQNEAQ. The CDR3 contains 16 residues. Trimming removed 5 bases from V and 2 bases from J; junction bases left unmatched: 11.

The V gene is TRBV5-1, the J gene TRBJ2-1; 13 nucleotides align to TRBD2. J was trimmed by 9 bases and V by 3 bases; bases with no gene match: 9. Looked up from germline, CDR1 is SGHRS and CDR2 is YFSETQ. This CDR3 comprises 16 residues. This CDR3 is CASSSEGLAGAGEQFF. CDR3 DNA sequence: TGCGCCAGCAGCTCAGAAGGACTAGCGGGAGCGGGTGAGCAGTTCTTC.

This clone was counted between two and nine times. CDR3 bases: TGTGCCAGCAGCAAAAGGGACAATGAGCAGTTCTTC. Its translation is CASSKRDNEQFF. The rearrangement uses TRBV21-1 and TRBJ2-1. TRBV21-1 is a recognized pseudogene. The CDR3 is made up of 12 amino acids.

This chain joins TRBV10-1 and TRBJ2-7; 7 bases match TRBD2. Germline CDR1 WNHNN, CDR2 SYGVQD (reference sequence). V shed 0 bases, J shed 1 base, and the junction held 0 bases outside the gene matches. CDR3 length: 14 amino acids. DNA of the CDR3: TGCGCCAGCAGTGAGTCGGGGGGGTCCTACGAGCAGTACTTC. This sequence encodes CASSESGGSYEQYF.

V and J are TRBV12-3 or TRBV12-4 and TRBJ1-3; D is undetermined. Between the trimmed V and J ends, which lost 2 bases and 4 bases, there was a span of 3 bases. The CDR3 spans 12 residues. The CDR3 sequence: CASSLQGNTIYF. In DNA form, the CDR3 reads TGTGCCAGCAGTTTACAGGGAAACACCATATATTTT.

The chain links TRBV6-5 to TRBJ2-1; maybe TRBD2 (6 bases). This CDR3 has 15 residues. CDR1 and CDR2 (germline): MNHEY, SVGAGI. Trimming took off 4 bases at V and 6 bases at J, with 16 bases between the two ends. CDR3 region: CASSSGTRIGNEQFF. Written as DNA, the CDR3 is TGTGCCAGCAGTTCCGGGACTCGCATAGGCAATGAGCAGTTCTTC.

CDR3 loop: CASSLVGNTIYF. CDR3 nucleotides: TGTGCCAGCAGCTTAGTAGGAAACACCATATATTTT. The chain couples TRBV11-2 to TRBJ1-3; D is ambiguous. Trimming took off 1 base at V and 4 bases at J, with 2 bases between the two ends. CDR3 length equals 12 residues. The germline V gene has CDR1 SGHAT and CDR2 FQNNGV.